This TCR beta chain was identified during a study of shared clonotypes between healthy human individuals. Turning to the study itself: The cohort had two women and a few men, ages 18 to 49. Three plates each covered CD4 naive and memory; CD8 naive two, CD8 memory one. Findings and limits, study-wide: About 5% was the fraction of naive CD4 clonotypes found shared across a handful of donors.

Details on this clone: The antigen is undetermined.

Deep was the level at which the assay was run. The data were produced by immunoSEQ multiplex PCR, yet TCRdb's version contains in-frame clones alone and is incomplete. The sample holds 2 million to 2.5 million clones, 95% seen once. V lost 0 bases and J 6 bases, leaving 5 bases between the germline ends. Germline CDR1 LGHNA, CDR2 YNFKEQ. The CDR3 totals 13 residues. Material: naive CD4+ T cells sorted from blood. The subset denotes: CD45RA+ positively selected. The sequence was collected from a man aged 18 to 29 in good health. The V and J genes are TRBV4-2 and TRBJ2-2, with D unresolved. The chain's CDR3 is CASSQDLAGELFF. The DNA of the CDR3 is TGTGCCAGCAGCCAAGACCTAGCCGGGGAGCTGTTTTTT.